Each of the 17 T cell receptor beta chains below was sequenced from the same sample in a study of healthy donors' naive CD4 and CD8 T cells. TCR libraries were built from 450 to 650 ng of total RNA by linear amplification. TCRdb passed the reads through MiXCR, listing each CDR3 protein once. The table has some 190,000 distinct CDR3 sequences, about 76% seen once; the top ten hold roughly 2.3%. Sequencing input: naive CD4+ and CD8+ T cells sorted from blood, pooled from several donors. The receptors come from a pool of human donors in good health; the sample pools cells from several healthy donors.

The V and J genes are TRBV27 and TRBJ2-2, with 8 bases identical to TRBD2. CDR3 length equals 16 residues. Germline assignment: CDR1 MNHEY and CDR2 SMNVEV (reference sequence). The ends lost 3 bases at V and 5 bases at J; junction bases unmatched: 8. CDR3 DNA: TGTGCCAGCAGTTTGCCAAGCGGGAGAGGTACCGGGGAGCTGTTTTTT. The encoded protein is CASSLPSGRGTGELFF.

The chain links TRBV29-1 to TRBJ1-3, with D possibly matching TRBD1 (5 bases). The ends were cut back, 7 bases at V and 1 base at J, with 8 bases in the middle. The CDR3 consists of 12 residues. Per germline, CDR1 SQVTM and CDR2 ANQGSEA. The CDR3 DNA follows: TGCAGCGGAGGGGCTTCTGGAAACACCATATATTTT. Its protein is CSGGASGNTIYF.

Points on this clonotype: An end of the junction differs from the germline gene, which may be a read error. The genes are TRBV5-1 and TRBJ2-3; perhaps TRBD2 as D (6 bases). This CDR3 has 15 amino acids. CDR1 is SGHRS, CDR2 YFSETQ, per germline. The CDR3 nucleotides are TGTGCCAGCAGCTTGGTTCCGGGGGTCACAGATACGCAGTATTTT. It translates to CASSLVPGVTDTQYF. The full variable domain, completed using reference TRBV5-1 and TRBJ2-3, is KAGVTQTPRYLIKTRGQQVTLSCSPISGHRSVSWYQQTPGQGLQFLFEYFSETQRNKGNFPGRFSGRQFSNSRSEMNVSTLELGDSALYLCASSLVPGVTDTQYFGPGTRLTVL.

The chain has TRBV5-6 and TRBJ2-6; tentative D call: TRBD2 (5 bases). The CDR3 loop spans 15 amino acids. Germline V gene sequence: CDR1 SGHDT, CDR2 YYEEEE. The V gene lost 4 bases and the J gene lost 1 base, with 9 bases spanning the gap. CDR3 protein: CASSRRVSGANVLTF. CDR3 coding DNA: TGTGCCAGCAGCAGGCGGGTATCTGGGGCCAACGTCCTGACTTTC. Full variable domain (missing parts from reference TRBV5-6 and TRBJ2-6): DAGVTQSPTHLIKTRGQQVTLRCSPKSGHDTVSWYQQALGQGPQFIFQYYEEEERQRGNFPDRFSGHQFPNYSSELNVNALLLGDSALYLCASSRRVSGANVLTFGAGSRLTVL.

The CDR3 loop reads CASSPPAGGNEQFF. The CDR3 DNA follows: TGTGCCAGCTCACCACCTGCAGGAGGGAATGAGCAGTTCTTC. The chain uses TRBV18 and TRBJ2-1, with D possibly TRBD2 on 6 matching bases. There are 14 residues in the CDR3. Deletions cut 0 bases from V and 7 bases from J, with 10 bases between. From germline, CDR1 is KGHSH and CDR2 LQKENI.

The V and J genes are TRBV5-1 and TRBJ2-7; the match to TRBD2 covers 8 bases. The V and J ends lost 7 bases and 0 bases, in that order; junction bases with no gene match: 6. This CDR3 spans 14 amino acids. CDR1 and CDR2 (germline): SGHRS, YFSETQ. The CDR3 is CASGRLANSYEQYF. The CDR3, as DNA: TGCGCCAGCGGTCGACTAGCGAACTCCTACGAGCAGTACTTC.

V is TRBV4-3 and J is TRBJ2-5, with D maybe TRBD1 (5 bases). Germline-derived CDR1 and CDR2 are LGHNA and YSLEER. This CDR3 contains 13 residues. V dropped 4 bases and J dropped 4 bases, with 10 bases sitting between them. This CDR3 is CASSPQGAETQYF. DNA for the CDR3: TGCGCCAGCAGCCCCCAAGGGGCAGAGACCCAGTACTTC.

In this sample, this clonotype turned up once. The chain carries TRBV6-5 and TRBJ1-1; tentative D call: TRBD1 (6 bases). Germline CDR1 MNHEY, CDR2 SVGAGI. Trimming cost V 7 bases and J 0 bases, with 12 bases left between them. This CDR3 contains 14 residues. This chain's CDR3 is CASTPGQMNTEAFF. CDR3 in DNA: TGTGCCAGCACCCCAGGACAGATGAACACTGAAGCTTTCTTT.

The chain uses TRBV29-1 and TRBJ2-6; no clear D gene. V was shortened by 3 bases and J by 0 bases, with 12 bases between the two germline ends. The CDR3 is 16 residues long. From germline, CDR1 is SQVTM and CDR2 ANQGSEA. Here the CDR3 DNA reads TGCAGCGTTGATACCCGACGAGACTCTGGGGCCAACGTCCTGACTTTC. This gives the protein CSVDTRRDSGANVLTF.

The rearrangement joins TRBV6-2 or TRBV6-3 to TRBJ1-5; TRBD1 matches 10 bases. The V and J ends lost 2 bases and 2 bases, in that order; junction bases with no gene match: 0. Germline assignment: CDR1 MNHEY and CDR2 SVGEGT. The CDR3 contains 15 residues. CDR3 nucleotides: TGTGCCAGCAGTTACGGGACAGGGGGCAATCAGCCCCAGCATTTT. This translates into CASSYGTGGNQPQHF.

The chain employs TRBV20-1 and TRBJ2-7, with 11 bases aligning to TRBD2. The length of the CDR3 is 15 residues. In germline, CDR1 is DFQATT, CDR2 SNEGSKA (reference sequence). J was trimmed by 4 bases and V by 6 bases; bases with no gene match: 11. The CDR3: CSARITTSGMYEQYF. CDR3 sequence (DNA): TGCAGTGCCCGGATCACGACTAGCGGGATGTACGAGCAGTACTTC.

The chain employs TRBV30 and TRBJ2-1, with TRBD2 matching 12 bases. The CDR3 is 15 amino acids. Germline CDR1 and CDR2: GTSNPN and SVGIG (reference sequence). J was trimmed by 8 bases and V by 5 bases; bases with no gene match: 10. The CDR3 sequence is CAWEFGLAGSHEQFF. The CDR3 nucleotides read TGTGCCTGGGAATTCGGACTAGCGGGATCCCATGAGCAGTTCTTC.

V gene TRBV5-6 combines with J gene TRBJ2-1, with 8 bases identical to TRBD2. V shed 0 bases, J shed 10 bases, and the junction held 9 bases outside the gene matches. Germline V gives CDR1 SGHDT, CDR2 YYEEEE. This CDR3 comprises 15 residues. In nucleotides, the CDR3 is TGTGCCAGCAGCTTGGCGGCGGGAGGTGGGCTGGAGCAGTTCTTC. Translating it yields CASSLAAGGGLEQFF.

A single count supports this clonotype. This chain uses TRBV18 with TRBJ1-2, with TRBD1 as a possible D gene (5 bases). Per the germline V gene, CDR1 is KGHSH and CDR2 is LQKENI. The CDR3 has 16 amino acids. V was shortened by 2 bases and J by 6 bases, with 19 bases between the two germline ends. Here the CDR3 reads CASSPELGPLGDGYTF. CDR3 nucleotides: TGTGCCAGCTCACCAGAGTTGGGACCCCTCGGGGATGGCTACACCTTC.

The V call is TRBV29-1, the J call TRBJ1-5; D remains unclear. V dropped 4 bases and J dropped 5 bases, with 18 bases sitting between them. Germline V CDR1 and CDR2: SQVTM, ANQGSEA. There are 15 residues in the CDR3. The CDR3 sequence is CSVGAGSGGDQPQHF. The CDR3 region has the DNA TGCAGCGTTGGGGCCGGTTCGGGTGGCGATCAGCCCCAGCATTTT.

The V gene is TRBV19, the J gene TRBJ2-1; 11 nucleotides align to TRBD2. Germline-derived CDR1 and CDR2 are LNHDA and SQIVND (reference sequence). The J segment lost 8 bases and the V segment lost 5 bases, leaving 14 bases of the junction unmatched. The CDR3 runs to 17 residues. The CDR3 nucleotides read TGTGCCAGTAGTCCTACCTCGGCGCTAGCGGGAGGAGATGAGCAGTTCTTC. It translates to CASSPTSALAGGDEQFF.

The chain employs TRBV29-1 and TRBJ2-1, with 9 bases that match TRBD2. The germline V gene has CDR1 SQVTM and CDR2 ANQGSEA. Trimming took 4 bases from V and 10 from J; bases not matched to a gene: 11. The CDR3 runs to 14 residues. CDR3 sequence reads: CSVVGTSLEREQFF. CDR3 sequence (DNA): TGCAGCGTTGTAGGGACTAGCCTCGAACGGGAGCAGTTCTTC.